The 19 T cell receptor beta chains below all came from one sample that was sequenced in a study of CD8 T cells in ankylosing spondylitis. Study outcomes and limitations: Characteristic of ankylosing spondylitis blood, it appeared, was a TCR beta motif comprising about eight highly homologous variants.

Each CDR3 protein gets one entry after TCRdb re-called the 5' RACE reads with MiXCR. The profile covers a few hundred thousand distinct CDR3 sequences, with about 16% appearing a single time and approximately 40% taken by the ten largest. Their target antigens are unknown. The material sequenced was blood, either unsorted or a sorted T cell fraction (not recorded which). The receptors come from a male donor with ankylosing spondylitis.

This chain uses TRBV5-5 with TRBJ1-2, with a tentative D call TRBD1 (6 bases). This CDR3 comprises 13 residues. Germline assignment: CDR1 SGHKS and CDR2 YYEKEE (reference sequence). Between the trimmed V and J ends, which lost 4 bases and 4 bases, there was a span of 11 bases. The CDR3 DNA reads TGTGCCAGCAGCCTCGACAGGATCTATGGCTACACCTTC. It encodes CASSLDRIYGYTF.

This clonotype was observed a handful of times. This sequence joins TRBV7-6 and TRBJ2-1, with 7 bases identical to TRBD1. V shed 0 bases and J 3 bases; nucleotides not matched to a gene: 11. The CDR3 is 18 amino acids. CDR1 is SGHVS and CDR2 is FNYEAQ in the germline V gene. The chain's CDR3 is CASSLAQWERGLYNEQFF. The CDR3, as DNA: TGTGCCAGCAGCTTAGCGCAGTGGGAGAGGGGGCTCTACAATGAGCAGTTCTTC.

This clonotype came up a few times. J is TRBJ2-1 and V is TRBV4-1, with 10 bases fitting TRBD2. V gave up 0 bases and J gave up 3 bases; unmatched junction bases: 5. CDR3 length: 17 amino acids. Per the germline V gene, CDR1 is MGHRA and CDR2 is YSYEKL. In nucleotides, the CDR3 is TGCGCCAGCAGCCAAGATTTTCCTAGCGGGGGCTACAATGAGCAGTTCTTC. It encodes CASSQDFPSGGYNEQFF.

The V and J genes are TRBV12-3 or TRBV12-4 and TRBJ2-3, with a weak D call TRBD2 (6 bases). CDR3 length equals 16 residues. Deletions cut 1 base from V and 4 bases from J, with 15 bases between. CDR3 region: CASSLVPSEGADTQYF. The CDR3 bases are TGTGCCAGCAGTTTAGTCCCTAGCGAAGGGGCAGATACGCAGTATTTT.

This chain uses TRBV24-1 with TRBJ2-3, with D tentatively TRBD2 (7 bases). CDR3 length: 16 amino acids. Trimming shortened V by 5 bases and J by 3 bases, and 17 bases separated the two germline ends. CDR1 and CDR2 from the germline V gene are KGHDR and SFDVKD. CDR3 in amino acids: CATSARGGLGTDTQYF. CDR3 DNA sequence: TGTGCCACCAGTGCTAGGGGGGGCCTGGGGACAGATACGCAGTATTTT.

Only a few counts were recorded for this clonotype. The DNA of the CDR3 is TGCAGCGTTGAAGAATATTCTGACACAGATACGCAGTATTTT. Translation gives CSVEEYSDTDTQYF. V is TRBV29-1 and J is TRBJ2-3; no clear D gene. CDR1 is SQVTM and CDR2 is ANQGSEA in the germline V gene. V was trimmed by 0 bases and J by 2 bases, leaving 9 bases between them. The CDR3 sequence is 14 residues long.

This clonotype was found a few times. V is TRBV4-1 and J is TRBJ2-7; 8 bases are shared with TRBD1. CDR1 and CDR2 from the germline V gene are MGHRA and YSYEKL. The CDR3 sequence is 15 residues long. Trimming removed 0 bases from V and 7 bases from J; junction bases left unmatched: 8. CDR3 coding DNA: TGCGCCAGCAGCCAAGATAAGGAACAGGGGGTTGAGCAGTACTTC. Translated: CASSQDKEQGVEQYF.

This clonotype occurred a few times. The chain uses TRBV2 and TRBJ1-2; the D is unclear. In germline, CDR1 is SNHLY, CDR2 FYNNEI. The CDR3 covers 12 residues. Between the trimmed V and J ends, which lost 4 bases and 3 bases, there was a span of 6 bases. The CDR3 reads CASSGEDYGYTF. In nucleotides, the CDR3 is TGTGCCAGCAGTGGAGAGGACTATGGCTACACCTTC.

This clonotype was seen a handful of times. CDR3 nucleotide sequence: TGCGCCAGCAGCCAACTACAGCCCACAGATACGCAGTATTTT. Encoded protein: CASSQLQPTDTQYF. The gene calls are TRBV4-1 and TRBJ2-3, with D uncertain. V lost 2 bases, J lost 2 bases, and 8 bases lay in between. Germline-derived CDR1 and CDR2 are MGHRA and YSYEKL. This CDR3 has 14 residues.

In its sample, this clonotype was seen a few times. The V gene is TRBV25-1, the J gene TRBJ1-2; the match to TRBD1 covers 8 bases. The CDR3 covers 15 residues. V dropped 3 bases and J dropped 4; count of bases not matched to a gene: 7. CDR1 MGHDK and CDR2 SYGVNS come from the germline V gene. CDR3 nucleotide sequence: TGTGCCAGCAGTGACCGACAGGGGAGTGTCTATGGCTACACCTTC. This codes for CASSDRQGSVYGYTF.

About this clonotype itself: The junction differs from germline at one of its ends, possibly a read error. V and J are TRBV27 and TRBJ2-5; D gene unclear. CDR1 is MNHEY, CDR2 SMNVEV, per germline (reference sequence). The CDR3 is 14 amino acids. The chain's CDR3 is CASSREVDQETQCF. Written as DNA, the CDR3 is TGTGCCAGCAGTAGAGAAGTGGATCAAGAGACCCAGTGCTTC.

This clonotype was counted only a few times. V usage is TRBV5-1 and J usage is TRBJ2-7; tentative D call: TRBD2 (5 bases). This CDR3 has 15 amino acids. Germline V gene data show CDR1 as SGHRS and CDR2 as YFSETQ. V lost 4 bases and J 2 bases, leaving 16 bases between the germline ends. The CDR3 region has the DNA TGCGCCAGCAGCCATCCGGAAGGACTTACCTACGAGCAGTACTTC. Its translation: CASSHPEGLTYEQYF.

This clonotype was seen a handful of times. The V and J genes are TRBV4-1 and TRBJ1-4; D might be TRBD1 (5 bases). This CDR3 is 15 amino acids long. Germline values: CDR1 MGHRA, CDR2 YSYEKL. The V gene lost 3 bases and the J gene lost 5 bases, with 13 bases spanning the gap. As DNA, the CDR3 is TGCGCCAGCAGCCATCTCGGGACCGAAAATGAAAAACTGTTTTTT. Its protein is CASSHLGTENEKLFF.

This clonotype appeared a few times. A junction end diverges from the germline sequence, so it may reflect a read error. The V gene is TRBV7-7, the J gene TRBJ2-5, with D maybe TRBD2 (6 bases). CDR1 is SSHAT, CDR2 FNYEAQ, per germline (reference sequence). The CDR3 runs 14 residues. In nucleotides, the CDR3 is TGTGCTAGCAGCTTACGGGGGAGCCAAGAGACCCAGTACTTC. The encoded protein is CASSLRGSQETQYF.

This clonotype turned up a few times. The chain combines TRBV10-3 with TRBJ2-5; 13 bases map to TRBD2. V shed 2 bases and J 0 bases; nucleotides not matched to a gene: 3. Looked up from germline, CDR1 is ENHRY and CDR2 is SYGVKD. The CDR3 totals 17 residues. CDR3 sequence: CAISEGLAGEYQETQYF. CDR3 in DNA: TGTGCCATCAGTGAGGGACTAGCGGGGGAATACCAAGAGACCCAGTACTTC.

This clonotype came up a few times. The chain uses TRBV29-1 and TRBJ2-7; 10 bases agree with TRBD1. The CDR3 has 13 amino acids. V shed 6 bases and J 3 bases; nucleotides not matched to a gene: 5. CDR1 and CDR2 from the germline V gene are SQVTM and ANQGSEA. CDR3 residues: CSVWTGGNYEQYF. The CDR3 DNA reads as TGCAGCGTCTGGACAGGGGGTAACTACGAGCAGTACTTC.

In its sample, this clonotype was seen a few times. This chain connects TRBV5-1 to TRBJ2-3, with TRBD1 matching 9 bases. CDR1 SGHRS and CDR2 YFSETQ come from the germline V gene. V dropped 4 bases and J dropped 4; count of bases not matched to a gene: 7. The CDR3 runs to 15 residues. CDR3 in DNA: TGCGCCAGCAGCGAAACCGGGACAGGGCCAGATACGCAGTATTTT. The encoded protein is CASSETGTGPDTQYF.

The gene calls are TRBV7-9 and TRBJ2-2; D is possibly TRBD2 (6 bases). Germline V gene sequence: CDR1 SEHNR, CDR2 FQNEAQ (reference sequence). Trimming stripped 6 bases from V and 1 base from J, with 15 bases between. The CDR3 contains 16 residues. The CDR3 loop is CASSIPGTVNTGELFF. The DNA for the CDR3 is TGTGCCAGCAGTATTCCCGGGACTGTGAACACCGGGGAGCTGTTTTTT.

The CDR3 is CASSPGAEYEQYF. As DNA, the CDR3 is TGTGCCAGCAGCCCCGGGGCAGAGTACGAGCAGTACTTC. V gene TRBV28 combines with J gene TRBJ2-7; D tentatively reads TRBD1 or TRBD2 (5 bases each). There are 13 residues in the CDR3. The V gene's germline CDR1 is MDHEN and CDR2 SYDVKM. Trimming cost V 6 bases and J 4 bases, with 13 bases left between them.